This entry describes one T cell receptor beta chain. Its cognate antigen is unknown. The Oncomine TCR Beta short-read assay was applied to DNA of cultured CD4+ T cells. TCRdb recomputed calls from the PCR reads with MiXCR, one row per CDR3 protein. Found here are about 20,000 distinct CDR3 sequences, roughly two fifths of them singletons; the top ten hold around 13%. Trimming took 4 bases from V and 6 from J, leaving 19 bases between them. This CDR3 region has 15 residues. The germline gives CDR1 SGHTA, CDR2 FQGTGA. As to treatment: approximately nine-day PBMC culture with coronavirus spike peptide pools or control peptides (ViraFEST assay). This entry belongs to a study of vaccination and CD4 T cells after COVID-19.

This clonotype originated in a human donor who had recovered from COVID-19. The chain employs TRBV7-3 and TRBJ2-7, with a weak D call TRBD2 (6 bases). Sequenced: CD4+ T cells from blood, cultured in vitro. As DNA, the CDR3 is TGTGCCAGCAGCTCCCGGGGTAGCGGAAGCCTCGAGCAGTACTTC. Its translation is CASSSRGSGSLEQYF.